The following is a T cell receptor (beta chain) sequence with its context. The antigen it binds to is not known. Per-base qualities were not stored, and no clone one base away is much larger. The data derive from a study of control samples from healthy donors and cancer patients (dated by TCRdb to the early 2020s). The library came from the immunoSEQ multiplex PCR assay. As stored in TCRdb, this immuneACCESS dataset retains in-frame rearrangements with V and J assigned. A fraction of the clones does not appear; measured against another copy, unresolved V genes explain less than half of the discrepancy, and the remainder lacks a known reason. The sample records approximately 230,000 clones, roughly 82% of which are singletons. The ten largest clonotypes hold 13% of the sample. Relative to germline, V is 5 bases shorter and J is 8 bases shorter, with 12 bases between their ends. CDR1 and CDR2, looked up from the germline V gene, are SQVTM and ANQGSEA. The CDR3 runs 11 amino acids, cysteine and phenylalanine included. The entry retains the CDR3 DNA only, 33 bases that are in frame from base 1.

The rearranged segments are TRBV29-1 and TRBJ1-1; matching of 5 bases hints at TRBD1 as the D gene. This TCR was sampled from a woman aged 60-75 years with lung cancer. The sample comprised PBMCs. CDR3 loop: CSVLEPGEAFF. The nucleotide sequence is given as TGCAGCGTTCTGGAGCCAGGGGAAGCTTTCTTT. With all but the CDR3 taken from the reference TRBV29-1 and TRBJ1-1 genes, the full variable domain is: SAVISQKPSRDICQRGTSLTIQCQVDSQVTMMFWYRQQPGQSLTLIATANQGSEATYESGFVIDKFPISRPNLTFSTLTVSNMSPEDSSIYLCSVLEPGEAFFGQGTRLTVV.